The entry below gives a single T cell receptor beta chain sequence along with its context. Antigen: not known. This sample stems from a study of CD8+ T cells in alopecia areata. Study overall: Each of the treated patients was given oral tofacitinib, 5 to 10 mg twice daily, for moderate-to-severe alopecia areata.

RNA was isolated and reverse transcribed to cDNA, the sequencing template. Sequencing used immunoSEQ multiplex PCR; TCRdb keeps in-frame clones, though not all of them. The table lists 150,000 to 200,000 clones, over 50% of them singletons. The CDR3 sequence is 13 residues long. The ends lost 4 bases at V and 7 bases at J; junction bases unmatched: 4. Germline V gene sequence: CDR1 ENHRY, CDR2 SYGVKD. Study-wide results and limits: Alphabeta T cells residing in normal skin are also sequenced in scalp samples. For lesional scalp, especially alopecia totalis/universalis, clonality was higher than in normal scalp.

The study team obtained lesional scalp punch biopsies and peripheral blood from alopecia areata patients. This chain uses TRBV10-3 with TRBJ2-1; TRBD1 matches at 7 bases. The source was CD4+ T cells sorted from blood, collected at week 0. The TCR originated in a human donor with alopecia areata. This chain's CDR3 is CAISGGTVNEQFF. The CDR3 DNA is TGTGCCATCAGTGGGGGGACAGTAAATGAGCAGTTCTTC.